The present TCR beta chain was sequenced within a study of blood T cell repertoires in COVID-19. V was clipped by 4 bases and J by 3 bases; unmatched bases: 7. The germline gives CDR1 SGHKS, CDR2 YYEKEE (reference sequence). The CDR3 has 16 residues. Some clones are missing from TCRdb's copy, which holds only in-frame ones; the method was immunoSEQ multiplex PCR. The table shows roughly 100,000 clones, with approximately 80% occurring only once. V is TRBV5-5 and J is TRBJ1-1; TRBD1 agrees at 12 bases. The TCR comes from a woman of 80 years or more with active or convalescent COVID-19. Sequencing was performed on peripheral blood. This chain's CDR3 is CASSPSGQGADTEAFF. The CDR3 bases are TGTGCCAGCAGCCCTTCGGGACAGGGGGCGGACACTGAAGCTTTCTTT.